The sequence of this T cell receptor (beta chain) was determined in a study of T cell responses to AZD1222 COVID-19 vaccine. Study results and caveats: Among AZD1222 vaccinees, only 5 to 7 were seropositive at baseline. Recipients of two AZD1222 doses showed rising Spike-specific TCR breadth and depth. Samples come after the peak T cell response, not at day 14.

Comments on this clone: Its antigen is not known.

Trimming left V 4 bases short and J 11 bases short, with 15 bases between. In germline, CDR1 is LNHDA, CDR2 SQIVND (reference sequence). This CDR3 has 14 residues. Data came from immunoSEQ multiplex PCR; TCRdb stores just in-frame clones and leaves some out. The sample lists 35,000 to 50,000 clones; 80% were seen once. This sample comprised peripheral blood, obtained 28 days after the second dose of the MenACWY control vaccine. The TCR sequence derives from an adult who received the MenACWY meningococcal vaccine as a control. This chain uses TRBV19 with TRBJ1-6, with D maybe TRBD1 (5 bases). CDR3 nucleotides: TGTGCCAGTAGTACAGATACTTCAGGGACACCCCTCCACTTT. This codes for CASSTDTSGTPLHF.